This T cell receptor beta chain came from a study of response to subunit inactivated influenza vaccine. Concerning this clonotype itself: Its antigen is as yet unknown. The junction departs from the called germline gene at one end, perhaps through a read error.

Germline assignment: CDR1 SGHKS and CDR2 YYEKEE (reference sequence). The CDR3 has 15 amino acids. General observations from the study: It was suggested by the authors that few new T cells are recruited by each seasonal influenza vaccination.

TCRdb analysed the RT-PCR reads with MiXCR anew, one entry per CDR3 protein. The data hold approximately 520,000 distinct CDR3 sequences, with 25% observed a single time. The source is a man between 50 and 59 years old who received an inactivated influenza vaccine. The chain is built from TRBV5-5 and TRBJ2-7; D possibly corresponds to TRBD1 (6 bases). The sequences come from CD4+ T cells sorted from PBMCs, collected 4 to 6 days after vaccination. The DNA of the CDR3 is TGTGCCAACAGCTTAGGGGGACGGGATACCTACGAGCAGTACTTC. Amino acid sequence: CANSLGGRDTYEQYF.